The 17 T cell receptor beta chains presented below share a single source sample, sequenced in a study of shared clonotypes between healthy human individuals. Using immunoSEQ multiplex PCR, the repertoire was profiled, and TCRdb retains in-frame clones only, with some absent. The table lists 2 million to 3 million clones, over 85% of them singletons. Sequencing used naive CD4+ T cells sorted from blood. Subset reported: CD45RA+ positively selected. The receptor set was obtained from a young man in good health.

The chain has TRBV6-5 and TRBJ1-1; TRBD1 might be the D (6 bases). CDR3 length equals 12 residues. Deletions cut 6 bases from V and 10 bases from J, with 15 bases between. Germline V lookup: CDR1 MNHEY, CDR2 SVGAGI. CDR3 amino acids: CASRVEQGRAFF. CDR3 DNA: TGTGCCAGCAGAGTCGAACAGGGCCGAGCTTTCTTT.

The rearrangement joins TRBV7-6 to TRBJ2-2; D call uncertain. This CDR3 comprises 16 residues. The germline V gene encodes CDR1 SGHVS and CDR2 FNYEAQ. The V and J ends lost 2 bases and 1 base respectively, with 11 bases between them. Written as DNA, the CDR3 is TGTGCCAGCAGCTTAATGAGGAGAGAGAACACCGGGGAGCTGTTTTTT. This translates into CASSLMRRENTGELFF.

This chain connects TRBV7-2 to TRBJ2-1; D not certain. In germline, CDR1 is SGHTA, CDR2 FQGNSA. V lost 1 base and J lost 3, with 10 bases in between. The length of the CDR3 is 15 residues. CDR3 in amino acids: CASSLGLRIYNEQFF. For the CDR3, the DNA is TGTGCCAGCAGCTTAGGACTTAGAATCTACAATGAGCAGTTCTTC.

The rearrangement links TRBV5-4 to TRBJ2-5, with D maybe TRBD2 (6 bases). The CDR3 sequence is 15 residues long. V was pared by 0 bases and J by 5 bases, with 14 bases between. Germline V gives CDR1 SGHNT, CDR2 YYREEE (reference sequence). CDR3 DNA: TGTGCCAGCAGCTTGGATCGACTAGTCATTGAGACCCAGTACTTC. It translates to CASSLDRLVIETQYF. Full variable domain (rest looked up from reference TRBV5-4 and TRBJ2-5): ETGVTQSPTHLIKTRGQQVTLRCSSQSGHNTVSWYQQALGQGPQFIFQYYREEENGRGNFPPRFSGLQFPNYSSELNVNALELDDSALYLCASSLDRLVIETQYFGPGTRLLVL.

This chain links TRBV6-4 with TRBJ1-5; the D gene is possibly TRBD1 (5 bases). The CDR3 runs 13 residues. V was clipped by 3 bases and J by 9 bases, with 12 bases between them. Germline V gene lookup returns CDR1 MRHNA and CDR2 SNTAGT. CDR3 loop: CASSERGQGPQHF. Here the CDR3 DNA reads TGTGCCAGCAGTGAAAGGGGTCAAGGGCCCCAGCATTTT.

The genes are TRBV11-3 and TRBJ1-6; D is ambiguous. The CDR3 spans 13 residues. CDR1 and CDR2 from the germline V gene are SGHNT and YENEEA. V lost 5 bases, J lost 7 bases, and 9 bases lay in between. The CDR3 nucleotides are TGTGCCAGCAGCGCCCGGAAGAATTCACCCCTCCACTTT. This encodes CASSARKNSPLHF.

The chain carries TRBV6-5 and TRBJ2-7, with D perhaps matching TRBD1 or TRBD2 (5 bases each). Germline values: CDR1 MNHEY, CDR2 SVGAGI. The germline V and J ends were trimmed by 3 bases and 3 bases, with 12 bases remaining between them. The CDR3 totals 14 residues. The CDR3 coding sequence is TGTGCCAGCAGTTATCGGGGCTGGAACTACGAGCAGTACTTC. Translating it yields CASSYRGWNYEQYF.

CDR3 coding DNA: TGTGCCAGCAGCTCCCCTCTAGCGGGAGGGTCCGGGGGGGAGCTGTTTTTT. Translated: CASSSPLAGGSGGELFF. This chain uses TRBV7-2 with TRBJ2-2, with 12 bases that match TRBD2. J lost 8 bases, V lost 4 bases, and 11 bases had no gene match. Germline V gives CDR1 SGHTA, CDR2 FQGNSA. The CDR3 has 17 residues.

V and J are TRBV9 and TRBJ2-5; TRBD1 aligns across 7 bases. Germline V CDR1 and CDR2: SGDLS, YYNGEE. Trimming cost V 3 bases and J 7 bases; bases outside gene matches: 12. CDR3 length equals 15 residues. The CDR3 loop is CASSEGAPQGGTQYF. The CDR3 nucleotides are TGTGCCAGCAGCGAGGGGGCACCCCAAGGCGGGACCCAGTACTTC. Filled out from reference TRBV9 and TRBJ2-5, the complete variable domain reads DSGVTQTPKHLITATGQRVTLRCSPRSGDLSVYWYQQSLDQGLQFLIQYYNGEERAKGNILERFSAQQFPDLHSELNLSSLELGDSALYFCASSEGAPQGGTQYFGPGTRLLVL.

The rearrangement uses TRBV7-2 and TRBJ2-1; tentatively, D is TRBD2 (5 bases). Germline values: CDR1 SGHTA, CDR2 FQGNSA. The V end lost 5 bases, the J end lost 2 bases, and 13 bases lay between the germline ends. This CDR3 region has 15 residues. CDR3 sequence: CASSLSGSPYNEQFF. The DNA for the CDR3 is TGTGCCAGCAGCCTGAGCGGCTCTCCCTACAATGAGCAGTTCTTC.

This clone was seen only a few times. J is TRBJ1-2 and V is TRBV5-4, with D tentatively TRBD1 (6 bases). The CDR3 consists of 15 residues. Germline V CDR1 and CDR2: SGHNT, YYREEE (reference sequence). V lost 0 bases and J 2 bases, leaving 11 bases between the germline ends. CDR3 loop: CASSLARTANYGYTF. The CDR3, as DNA: TGTGCCAGCAGCTTGGCCCGGACAGCCAACTATGGCTACACCTTC.

The chain couples TRBV7-2 to TRBJ2-7, with a tentative D call TRBD2 (6 bases). CDR3 size: 16 residues. Germline values: CDR1 SGHTA, CDR2 FQGNSA. Trimming took 1 base from V and 1 from J, leaving 14 bases between them. Here the CDR3 DNA reads TGTGCCAGCAGCTTAGGAGGGGCGGGAAAGTCCTACGAGCAGTACTTC. This gives the protein CASSLGGAGKSYEQYF. Full variable domain (remainder filled in from reference TRBV7-2 and TRBJ2-7): GAGVSQSPSNKVTEKGKDVELRCDPISGHTALYWYRQSLGQGLEFLIYFQGNSAPDKSGLPSDRFSAERTGGSVSTLTIQRTQQEDSAVYLCASSLGGAGKSYEQYFGPGTRLTVT.

In DNA, the CDR3 is TGTGCCAGCAGCGCCGAGGAAGGGGGCGCATTAGAGACCCAGTACTTC. Translated: CASSAEEGGALETQYF. This chain links TRBV2 with TRBJ2-5, with 7 bases that match TRBD1. V trimming: 6 bases; J trimming: 4 bases; junction bases outside the gene matches: 14. The CDR3 is made up of 16 amino acids. In germline, CDR1 is SNHLY, CDR2 FYNNEI.

The chain is built from TRBV21-1 and TRBJ2-2; TRBD1 is the table's D call and was not checked against the DNA. TRBV21-1 is a pseudogene locus. CDR3 size: 17 residues. CDR3 nucleotide sequence: TGTGCCAGCAGCAAAGGAGCAGGGGAACCGAACACCGGGGAGCTGTTTTTT. Its protein is CASSKGAGEPNTGELFF.

J is TRBJ2-3 and V is TRBV5-1; TRBD2 aligns across 11 bases. The V and J ends lost 0 bases and 3 bases, in that order; junction bases with no gene match: 6. The CDR3 is 17 residues long. The germline V gene has CDR1 SGHRS and CDR2 YFSETQ. CDR3 in DNA: TGCGCCAGCAGCTTGGCCCCAGGGACTAGCGGAACAGATACGCAGTATTTT. Amino acids: CASSLAPGTSGTDTQYF.

In its sample, this clone was seen once. Within the sample, other DNA sequences also encode this same CDR3. V usage is TRBV14 and J usage is TRBJ2-2; unclear D gene. CDR3 length: 13 amino acids. CDR1 and CDR2 (germline): SGHDN, FVKESK. V dropped 2 bases and J dropped 5 bases, with 6 bases sitting between them. The CDR3 here is CASSQWGTGELFF. As DNA, the CDR3 is TGTGCCAGCAGCCAATGGGGAACCGGGGAGCTGTTTTTT.

This sequence joins TRBV10-1 and TRBJ1-1; D remains ambiguous. Trimming removed 4 bases from V and 5 bases from J, with 8 bases in between. Germline CDR1 reads WNHNN; CDR2 reads SYGVQD (reference sequence). CDR3 size: 12 residues. CDR3 DNA sequence: TGCGCCAGCAGTGGGACCGCAACTGAAGCTTTCTTT. This sequence encodes CASSGTATEAFF.